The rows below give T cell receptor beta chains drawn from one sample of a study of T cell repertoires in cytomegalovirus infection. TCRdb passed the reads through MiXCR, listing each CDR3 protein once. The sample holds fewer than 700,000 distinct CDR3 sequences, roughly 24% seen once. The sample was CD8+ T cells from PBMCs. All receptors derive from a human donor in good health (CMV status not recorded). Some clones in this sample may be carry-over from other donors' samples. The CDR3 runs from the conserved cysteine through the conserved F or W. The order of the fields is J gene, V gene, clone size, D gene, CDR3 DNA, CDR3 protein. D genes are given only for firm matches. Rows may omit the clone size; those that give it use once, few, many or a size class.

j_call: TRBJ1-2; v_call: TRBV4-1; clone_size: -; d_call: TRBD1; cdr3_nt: TGCGCCAGCAGCCAAGAGCCGGGGACAGCGTATGGCTACACCTTC; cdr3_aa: CASSQEPGTAYGYTF
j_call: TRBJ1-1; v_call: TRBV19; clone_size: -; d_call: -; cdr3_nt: TGTGCCAGTCTCCTTGGGGGCAGGACTGAAGCTTTCTTT; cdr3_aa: CASLLGGRTEAFF
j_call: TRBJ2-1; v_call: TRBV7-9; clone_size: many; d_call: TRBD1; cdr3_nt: TGTGCCAGCAGTTTAGGACAGGGGGTCTACAATGAGCAGTTCTTC; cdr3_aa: CASSLGQGVYNEQFF
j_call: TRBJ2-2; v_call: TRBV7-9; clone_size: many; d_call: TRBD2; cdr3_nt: TGTGCCAGCAGAACTAAGACTAGCGGGGGCTCGAACACCGGGGAGCTGTTTTTT; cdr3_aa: CASRTKTSGGSNTGELFF
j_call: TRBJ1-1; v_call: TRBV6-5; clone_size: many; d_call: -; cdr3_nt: TGTGCCAGCAGGAACCCTTTTGGGGCTTTCTTT; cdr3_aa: CASRNPFGAFF
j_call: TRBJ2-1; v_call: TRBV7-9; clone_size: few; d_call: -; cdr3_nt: TGTGCCAGCACGACAGTCACCTACAATGAGCAGTTCTTC; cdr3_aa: CASTTVTYNEQFF
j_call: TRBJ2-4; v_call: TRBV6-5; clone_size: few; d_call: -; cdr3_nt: TGTGCCAGCAGACGGTTGTTGGAAAACATTCAGTACTTC; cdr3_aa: CASRRLLENIQYF
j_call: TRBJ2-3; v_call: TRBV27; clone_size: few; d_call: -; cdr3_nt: TGTGCCAGCAGTTTATCGGTTTCGAAGGGAGATACGCAGTATTTT; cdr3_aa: CASSLSVSKGDTQYF
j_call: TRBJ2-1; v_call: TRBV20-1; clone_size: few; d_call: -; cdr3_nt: TGCAGCGCCCCGGACAGATACAATGAGCAGTTCTTC; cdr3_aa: CSAPDRYNEQFF
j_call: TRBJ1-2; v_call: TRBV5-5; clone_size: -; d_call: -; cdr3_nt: TGTGCCAGCAGCTTGGGGACAATAAACTATGGCTACACCTTC; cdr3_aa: CASSLGTINYGYTF
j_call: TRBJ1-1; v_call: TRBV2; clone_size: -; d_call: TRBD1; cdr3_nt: TGTGCCAGCAGTGAAGGGACAGGGGACACTGAAGCTTTCTTT; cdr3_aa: CASSEGTGDTEAFF